This T cell receptor beta chain was found in a study of blood T cell repertoires in COVID-19. Overall study: Both acute and convalescent COVID-19 samples were obtained from the United States, Italy and Spain.

Source study methods: Reference gene primer amplification gave nucleated cell count estimates. The assay was immunoSEQ multiplex PCR, and TCRdb's table has in-frame clones only and misses some. V and J calls and clone size are copied from that table; D and trimming were computed from the DNA. The sample has 30,000 to 40,000 clones, around four fifths seen once. V lost 4 bases to trimming and J lost 1 base; unmatched junction nucleotides: 8. Germline V CDR1 and CDR2: MNHEY, SVGAGI. This CDR3 has 16 amino acids. The sequence was obtained from a man aged 50 or older with active COVID-19. What was sequenced was peripheral blood. This chain connects TRBV6-5 to TRBJ2-5; 8 bases agree with TRBD1. The CDR3 protein is CASSSGQGWGQETQYF. CDR3 DNA sequence: TGTGCCAGCAGTTCTGGACAGGGCTGGGGCCAAGAGACCCAGTACTTC.